These 7 T cell receptor beta chains came from one sample sequenced in a study of technical replicates of blood from several donors. The method was immunoSEQ multiplex PCR; TCRdb's version includes in-frame clones alone and lacks a portion of them. Here the sample spans around 76,000 clones, roughly 90% being singletons. Sample: T cells isolated from PBMCs. All receptors derive from a human donor in good health.

The chain couples TRBV2 to TRBJ2-3; possible D gene TRBD2, 5 bases. CDR3 length: 15 residues. V lost 2 bases and J lost 3, with 12 bases in between. Germline V gene data show CDR1 as SNHLY and CDR2 as FYNNEI. The CDR3 region is CASSEPHGVTDTQYF. The DNA for the CDR3 is TGTGCCAGCAGTGAACCCCACGGGGTAACAGATACGCAGTATTTT.

V usage is TRBV5-4 and J usage is TRBJ2-1; tentative D call: TRBD2 (5 bases). The V end lost 0 bases, the J end lost 10 bases, and 11 bases lay between the germline ends. The CDR3 sequence is 13 residues long. Germline V gives CDR1 SGHNT, CDR2 YYREEE (reference sequence). Written as DNA, the CDR3 is TGTGCCAGCAGCTTGGGAGGGCTGGAGGAGCAGTTCTTC. Translated, it gives CASSLGGLEEQFF. The variable domain in full, completed from reference TRBV5-4 and TRBJ2-1, reads ETGVTQSPTHLIKTRGQQVTLRCSSQSGHNTVSWYQQALGQGPQFIFQYYREEENGRGNFPPRFSGLQFPNYSSELNVNALELDDSALYLCASSLGGLEEQFFGPGTRLTVL.

This clone was recorded once. V usage is TRBV6-5 and J usage is TRBJ1-2, with TRBD1 as a possible D gene (5 bases). Germline V gene sequence: CDR1 MNHEY, CDR2 SVGAGI. The CDR3 covers 13 residues. Trimming took 6 bases from V and 0 from J, leaving 8 bases between them. The CDR3: CASSRVSNYGYTF. The CDR3 nucleotides read TGTGCCAGCAGCAGGGTTTCTAACTATGGCTACACCTTC.

The rearrangement links TRBV6-1 to TRBJ2-7; D perhaps matches TRBD2 (5 bases). Germline V gene sequence: CDR1 MNHNS, CDR2 SASEGT. V was clipped by 0 bases and J by 6 bases, with 9 bases between them. There are 13 residues in the CDR3. CDR3 amino acids: CASSEAPGSEQYF. In nucleotides, the CDR3 is TGTGCCAGCAGTGAAGCGCCGGGGAGCGAGCAGTACTTC.

The V call is TRBV5-8, the J call TRBJ1-1, with 7 bases matching TRBD1. J lost 1 base, V lost 4 bases, and 7 bases had no gene match. The CDR3 is 15 amino acids. The V gene's germline CDR1 is SGHTS and CDR2 YDEGEE. The CDR3 is CASSLYRGRNTEAFF. Here the CDR3 DNA reads TGTGCCAGCAGCCTATACAGGGGAAGGAACACTGAAGCTTTCTTT.

This chain links TRBV2 with TRBJ2-1; 8 bases map to TRBD1. V was clipped by 2 bases and J by 8 bases; unmatched bases: 11. Germline CDR1 and CDR2: SNHLY and FYNNEI. This CDR3 comprises 16 residues. In DNA, the CDR3 is TGTGCCAGCAGTGAAACTGAGTCAGGGGGCCGGGATGAGCAGTTCTTC. It is translated as CASSETESGGRDEQFF.

CDR3 loop: CASHPFDRENGYTF. CDR3 DNA: TGTGCCAGCCACCCATTCGACAGGGAAAACGGCTACACCTTC. The J gene is TRBJ1-2, the V gene TRBV28, with TRBD1 matching over 7 bases. The CDR3 totals 14 residues. Looked up from germline, CDR1 is MDHEN and CDR2 is SYDVKM. V was pared by 8 bases and J by 8 bases, with 14 bases of the junction left unmatched.